These 21 T cell receptor beta chains were sequenced from one sample in a study of cytomegalovirus exposure and HLA in healthy donors listed by TCRdb under 2017. Libraries were made using the immunoSEQ multiplex PCR assay. For the multiplex PCR, a mixture combining 60 forward primers for TCR Vbeta segments and 13 reverse primers for TCR Jbeta segments was used. TCRdb stores this immuneACCESS table with in-frame sequences only. Part of the clones is absent; in the studies checked, under half of the shortfall reflects unresolved V genes, and no reason is known for the rest. This sample gives 100,000 to 120,000 clones in total; about three quarters of them show up just once. Over 6.5% of the sample lies in the top ten. The material sequenced was PBMCs. The receptors stem from a woman in her thirties or forties in good health and CMV-seropositive.

J is TRBJ2-1 and V is TRBV28; 9 bases map to TRBD2. After removal of 6 bases from V and 0 bases from J, the junction contained 12 bases not matched to a gene. This CDR3 is 18 amino acids long. Germline lookup yields CDR1 MDHEN and CDR2 SYDVKM. DNA of the CDR3: TGTGCCAGCAGCTCAGTGGCTAGCGGGGTGAGCTCCTACAATGAGCAGTTCTTC. Its protein is CASSSVASGVSSYNEQFF.

V usage is TRBV7-2 and J usage is TRBJ1-5; 9 bases are a match to TRBD1. The CDR3 is 15 amino acids. CDR1 is SGHTA and CDR2 is FQGNSA in the germline V gene. The V gene end was trimmed by 5 bases and the J gene end by 7 bases; junction bases not matched to a gene: 9. The CDR3 reads CASSPRGQGNQPQHF. In DNA form, the CDR3 reads TGTGCCAGCAGCCCCCGGGGACAGGGAAACCAGCCCCAGCATTTT.

The chain joins TRBV7-2 to TRBJ2-7; no clear D gene. V lost 0 bases to trimming and J lost 2 bases, with 14 bases between them. From germline, CDR1 is SGHTA and CDR2 FQGNSA. This CDR3 has 16 amino acids. The CDR3 is CASSLAMSGSPYEQYF. The CDR3 nucleotides are TGTGCCAGCAGCTTAGCGATGTCCGGGTCCCCCTACGAGCAGTACTTC.

The chain uses TRBV7-2 and TRBJ2-3, with 13 positions matching TRBD2. Per the germline V gene, CDR1 is SGHTA and CDR2 is FQGNSA. Trimming cost V 5 bases and J 3 bases; bases outside gene matches: 11. The CDR3 length is 18 residues. CDR3 bases: TGTGCCAGCAGCCGGGAGACTAGCGGGGGGTCGCCGACAGATACGCAGTATTTT. Its translation: CASSRETSGGSPTDTQYF. Full variable domain (rest looked up from reference TRBV7-2 and TRBJ2-3): GAGVSQSPSNKVTEKGKDVELRCDPISGHTALYWYRQSLGQGLEFLIYFQGNSAPDKSGLPSDRFSAERTGGSVSTLTIQRTQQEDSAVYLCASSRETSGGSPTDTQYFGPGTRLTVL.

This chain connects TRBV18 to TRBJ1-1; 9 bases are a match to TRBD1. The germline gives CDR1 KGHSH, CDR2 LQKENI. Trimming cost V 3 bases and J 2 bases; bases outside gene matches: 7. The length of the CDR3 is 16 residues. DNA of the CDR3: TGTGCCAGCTCACCGCCCGGGACAGGGCTTAACACTGAAGCTTTCTTT. Translation gives CASSPPGTGLNTEAFF. Full variable domain (missing parts from reference TRBV18 and TRBJ1-1): NAGVMQNPRHLVRRRGQEARLRCSPMKGHSHVYWYRQLPEEGLKFMVYLQKENIIDESGMPKERFSAEFPKEGPSILRIQQVVRGDSAAYFCASSPPGTGLNTEAFFGQGTRLTVV.

This chain joins TRBV28 and TRBJ1-1; D might be TRBD1 (6 bases). Germline values: CDR1 MDHEN, CDR2 SYDVKM. V was shortened by 7 bases and J by 0 bases, with 15 bases between the two germline ends. The CDR3 is made up of 15 amino acids. The CDR3 DNA sequence: TGTGCCAGCACCCTGCGGACAGTTTTGAACACTGAAGCTTTCTTT. It specifies CASTLRTVLNTEAFF.

The count of this clone is one. The germline gene is not matched at one end of the junction; a read error may be the cause. The rearrangement links TRBV6-6 to TRBJ1-3, with TRBD1 as a possible D gene (5 bases). Germline V gene data show CDR1 as MNHNY and CDR2 as SVGAGI (reference sequence). This CDR3 comprises 15 residues. The CDR3 here is CASSFTGNSGNAIYF. CDR3 bases: TGTGCCAGCAGTTTTACAGGAAACTCTGGAAACGCCATATATTTT.

V gene TRBV11-3 combines with J gene TRBJ2-7; TRBD1 might be the D (6 bases). The ends were cut back, 1 base at V and 3 bases at J, with 10 bases in the middle. This CDR3 contains 14 residues. From germline, CDR1 is SGHNT and CDR2 YENEEA. The CDR3 sequence: CASSLGGDNYEQYF. CDR3 DNA: TGTGCCAGCAGCTTAGGTGGGGACAACTACGAGCAGTACTTC.

This chain links TRBV7-8 with TRBJ2-2; TRBD2 matches 7 bases. Germline trimming cut 5 bases from V and 6 bases from J; bases unmatched to any gene: 15. Germline V lookup: CDR1 SGHVS, CDR2 FQNEAQ. This CDR3 comprises 17 residues. In DNA, the CDR3 is TGTGCCAGCAGCCCCCCCCGGCGTCTAGCGGCATCCGGGGAGCTGTTTTTT. The encoded protein is CASSPPRRLAASGELFF.

This rearrangement joins TRBV5-4 to TRBJ2-5; possible D gene TRBD2, 6 bases. V shed 0 bases and J shed 2 bases, with 11 bases lying between them. The CDR3 length is 15 residues. Germline CDR1 and CDR2: SGHNT and YYREEE (reference sequence). CDR3 in amino acids: CASSLGGLGQETQYF. The DNA of the CDR3 is TGTGCCAGCAGCTTGGGGGGACTGGGGCAAGAGACCCAGTACTTC. The variable domain in full, completed from reference TRBV5-4 and TRBJ2-5, reads ETGVTQSPTHLIKTRGQQVTLRCSSQSGHNTVSWYQQALGQGPQFIFQYYREEENGRGNFPPRFSGLQFPNYSSELNVNALELDDSALYLCASSLGGLGQETQYFGPGTRLLVL.

This chain joins TRBV7-2 and TRBJ1-2, with D perhaps matching TRBD1 (6 bases). Trimming removed 5 bases from V and 4 bases from J, with 17 bases in between. CDR1 is SGHTA, CDR2 FQGNSA, per germline. CDR3 length: 15 amino acids. The CDR3 nucleotides are TGTGCCAGCAGCCTCCCGGGACACCTACTCTATGGCTACACCTTC. This codes for CASSLPGHLLYGYTF.

V is TRBV19 and J is TRBJ1-1, with D possibly matching TRBD1 (6 bases). Per germline, CDR1 LNHDA and CDR2 SQIVND (reference sequence). Trimming took 2 bases from V and 5 from J, leaving 18 bases between them. There are 16 residues in the CDR3. The CDR3 loop reads CASSILPTWGPTEAFF. The CDR3 DNA follows: TGTGCCAGTAGTATACTCCCGACGTGGGGGCCTACTGAAGCTTTCTTT.

The V gene is TRBV28, the J gene TRBJ2-7; 9 nucleotides agree with TRBD1. Germline loops: CDR1 MDHEN, CDR2 SYDVKM. CDR3 length: 15 amino acids. The V and J ends lost 4 bases and 3 bases, in that order; junction bases with no gene match: 7. The CDR3, as DNA: TGTGCCAGCAGTTCCCCGGGACAGGGAAGCTACGAGCAGTACTTC. It encodes CASSSPGQGSYEQYF.

This chain joins TRBV28 and TRBJ1-5, with D uncertain. V was shortened by 5 bases and J by 5 bases, with 13 bases between the two germline ends. This CDR3 is built from 14 residues. Germline V lookup: CDR1 MDHEN, CDR2 SYDVKM. The CDR3, as DNA: TGTGCCAGCAGTACGCCGACACGCTATCAGCCCCAGCATTTT. This encodes CASSTPTRYQPQHF.

The genes are TRBV11-3 and TRBJ1-2; 9 bases align to TRBD1. The CDR3 consists of 13 residues. V shed 5 bases, J shed 8 bases, and the junction held 6 bases outside the gene matches. Germline CDR1 SGHNT, CDR2 YENEEA. The CDR3 loop is CASSAQGARGYTF. As DNA, the CDR3 is TGTGCCAGCAGCGCACAGGGGGCGCGAGGCTACACCTTC.

V is TRBV2 and J is TRBJ2-1; 7 bases are a match to TRBD1. The CDR3 totals 15 residues. V shed 7 bases and J 0 bases; nucleotides not matched to a gene: 6. Germline V gene sequence: CDR1 SNHLY, CDR2 FYNNEI. The CDR3 reads CASTPTGSSYNEQFF. The CDR3 DNA reads as TGTGCCAGCACTCCGACAGGGAGCTCCTACAATGAGCAGTTCTTC. Looking up the rest from reference TRBV2 and TRBJ2-1 gives the full variable domain: EPEVTQTPSHQVTQMGQEVILRCVPISNHLYFYWYRQILGQKVEFLVSFYNNEISEKSEIFDDQFSVERPDGSNFTLKIRSTKLEDSAMYFCASTPTGSSYNEQFFGPGTRLTVL.

The chain recombines TRBV30 with TRBJ2-2; D is perhaps TRBD1 (5 bases). CDR1 is GTSNPN, CDR2 SVGIG, per germline (reference sequence). With 0 bases removed from V and 6 bases from J, the gap between germline ends came to 20 bases. The CDR3 length is 17 residues. CDR3 bases: TGTGCCTGGAGTGTACATGAAAAGGGGCCTACGGCCGGGGAGCTGTTTTTT. This sequence encodes CAWSVHEKGPTAGELFF.

The chain is built from TRBV11-3 and TRBJ2-7, with 8 bases identical to TRBD1. Trimming at V came to 5 bases and at J to 4 bases, leaving 13 bases not matched to a gene. This CDR3 is 16 amino acids long. Germline V gene lookup returns CDR1 SGHNT and CDR2 YENEEA. The CDR3 loop reads CASSPRQGATVYEQYF. DNA of the CDR3: TGTGCCAGCAGCCCCCGTCAGGGGGCCACAGTTTACGAGCAGTACTTC.

The chain combines TRBV19 with TRBJ1-4; 9 nucleotides line up with TRBD1. Germline values: CDR1 LNHDA, CDR2 SQIVND (reference sequence). V gave up 2 bases and J gave up 6 bases; unmatched junction bases: 7. This CDR3 region has 16 residues. CDR3 in amino acids: CASSIPGQGFDEKLFF. CDR3 nucleotides: TGTGCCAGTAGTATACCTGGACAGGGGTTTGATGAAAAACTGTTTTTT.

V and J are TRBV7-9 and TRBJ2-7; 8 bases agree with TRBD1. The CDR3 sequence is 16 residues long. Germline CDR1 reads SEHNR; CDR2 reads FQNEAQ (reference sequence). Trimming at V came to 2 bases and at J to 3 bases, leaving 9 bases not matched to a gene. DNA for the CDR3: TGTGCCAGCAGCTTACTTACGGAAACAGGGGGCTACGAGCAGTACTTC. This gives the protein CASSLLTETGGYEQYF.

This chain uses TRBV28 with TRBJ1-2, with D perhaps TRBD1 (5 bases). The germline gives CDR1 MDHEN, CDR2 SYDVKM. V lost 2 bases to trimming and J lost 1 base, with 11 bases between them. The CDR3 runs to 15 residues. The CDR3 bases are TGTGCCAGCAGTTTAGTAGGGGTGTATAACTATGGCTACACCTTC. Translating it yields CASSLVGVYNYGYTF.